This TCR beta chain was identified in a study of shared clonotypes between healthy human individuals. The authors loaded roughly 200 ng DNA, approximately 30,000 T cell genomes, into sorted-subset replicate PCRs. Profiling relied on immunoSEQ multiplex PCR, and the TCRdb table lists in-frame clones only, not all of them. The data hold more than 2 million clones, with roughly 95% observed a single time. This receptor was obtained from a man aged 18 to 35 in good health. Sequences were obtained from naive CD4+ T cells sorted from blood. This sample's subset: CD45RA+ positively selected.

Here the CDR3 reads CASSMSRLTGPGGGYTF. CDR3 nucleotide sequence: TGTGCCAGCAGTATGAGCAGGTTGACAGGCCCGGGAGGGGGCTACACCTTC. The rearrangement uses TRBV11-2 and TRBJ1-2, with a tentative D call TRBD1 (6 bases). Trimming stripped 6 bases from V and 8 bases from J, with 28 bases between. This CDR3 is 17 amino acids long. Germline assignment: CDR1 SGHAT and CDR2 FQNNGV. Variable domain in full (rest from reference TRBV11-2 and TRBJ1-2): EAGVAQSPRYKIIEKRQSVAFWCNPISGHATLYWYQQILGQGPKLLIQFQNNGVVDDSQLPKDRFSAERLKGVDSTLKIQPAKLEDSAVYLCASSMSRLTGPGGGYTFGSGTRLTVV.